The 15 T cell receptor beta chains listed next were all sequenced from one sample in a study of blood T cells in healthy people across ages. Then a second PCR, running roughly 7 to 11 cycles, was carried out with a sample-barcoded 5' primer and a J-beta primer mix. Via MiXCR, TCRdb re-called the 5' RACE reads, giving one row per CDR3 protein. The repertoire includes 800,000 or so distinct CDR3 sequences, 46% of them detected once, and 15% to 20% sits in the top ten. Material: blood. The receptors come from an elderly man in good health.

This chain joins TRBV2 and TRBJ2-1; D gene uncertain. Germline V gives CDR1 SNHLY, CDR2 FYNNEI. The ends were cut back, 4 bases at V and 9 bases at J, with 10 bases in the middle. The CDR3 is 12 residues long. The CDR3 DNA reads TGTGCCAGCAGTGGGGCAGCGTCTGAGCAGTTCTTC. It is translated as CASSGAASEQFF.

For this clonotype: A read error may explain this, as a much larger clone is one base away. The chain is built from TRBV27 and TRBJ2-7, with D perhaps TRBD1 (5 bases). The V end was cut by 4 bases, the J end by 3 bases, with 16 bases between. Germline V lookup: CDR1 MNHEY, CDR2 SMNVEV (reference sequence). This CDR3 has 15 residues. The CDR3 nucleotides read TGTGCCAGCAGTTCTCGCATAAGGGGCGGCTACGAGCAGTACTTC. Translating it yields CASSSRIRGGYEQYF.

J is TRBJ2-7 and V is TRBV7-9, with D uncertain. Per germline, CDR1 SEHNR and CDR2 FQNEAQ (reference sequence). V lost 5 bases, J lost 13 bases, and 21 bases lay in between. The CDR3 is 13 amino acids. The CDR3 sequence is CASSLPPHRVLYF. For the CDR3, the DNA is TGTGCCAGCAGCCTACCCCCGCACAGAGTACTCTACTTC.

CDR3 coding DNA: TGCGCCAGCAGCAATCGGACGGTAAACACTGAAGCTTTCTTT. This gives the protein CASSNRTVNTEAFF. This chain links TRBV5-1 with TRBJ1-1, with no clear D. This CDR3 is 14 amino acids long. Trimming shortened V by 4 bases and J by 2 bases, and 12 bases separated the two germline ends. Germline assignment: CDR1 SGHRS and CDR2 YFSETQ.

This clonotype came up once. CDR3 nucleotides: TGCAGTGCTAGAGACGGACAGGGGTTCTGTGGCTACACCTTC. Encoded protein: CSARDGQGFCGYTF. This chain links TRBV20-1 with TRBJ1-2; 9 bases match TRBD1. The CDR3 spans 14 residues. CDR1 and CDR2 (germline): DFQATT, SNEGSKA (reference sequence). The trim removed 0 bases at V and 7 bases at J, leaving 6 bases unmatched.

This clonotype was found a few times. The J gene is TRBJ2-7, the V gene TRBV5-6; TRBD2 matches 8 bases. There are 16 residues in the CDR3. Losses at the gene ends were 4 bases for V and 0 bases for J; bases not matched to a gene: 9. CDR1 and CDR2 from the germline V gene are SGHDT and YYEEEE. The CDR3 reads CASSPDAGGGSYEQYF. In nucleotides, the CDR3 is TGTGCCAGCAGCCCGGACGCGGGGGGCGGCTCCTACGAGCAGTACTTC.

The sample holds a few counts of this clonotype. The chain employs TRBV14 and TRBJ2-3; D gene ambiguous. The CDR3 contains 16 residues. Germline lookup yields CDR1 SGHDN and CDR2 FVKESK. Trimming shortened V by 1 base and J by 8 bases, and 19 bases separated the two germline ends. CDR3 sequence (DNA): TGTGCCAGCAGCCAAGCGACGAGCCTCACCTCGAGTACGCAGTATTTT. Residues: CASSQATSLTSSTQYF.

The sample holds many counts of this clonotype. This rearrangement joins TRBV28 to TRBJ2-1, with 13 bases lining up with TRBD2. Looked up from germline, CDR1 is MDHEN and CDR2 is SYDVKM. The CDR3 has 16 amino acids. The V and J ends lost 4 bases and 5 bases, in that order; junction bases with no gene match: 5. As DNA, the CDR3 is TGTGCCAGCAGTTCCCCGGGACTAGCGGGACACAATGAGCAGTTCTTC. Amino acid sequence: CASSSPGLAGHNEQFF.

This clonotype was seen only a few times. The V call is TRBV5-6, the J call TRBJ2-1; 7 bases fit TRBD1. The ends lost 0 bases at V and 6 bases at J; junction bases unmatched: 12. Germline V gene data show CDR1 as SGHDT and CDR2 as YYEEEE. This CDR3 has 17 residues. The CDR3 loop reads CASSLAIGTALFNEQFF. The CDR3 DNA follows: TGTGCCAGCAGCTTGGCCATTGGGACAGCCCTTTTCAATGAGCAGTTCTTC.

The count of this clonotype is one. Its ends do not fully match the called genes, so a read error is possible. The CDR3 protein is CVSTIAREQYF. Here the CDR3 DNA reads TGTGTCAGCACCATCGCCAGGGAGCAGTACTTC. The chain has TRBV28 and TRBJ2-5; D is perhaps TRBD1 or TRBD2 (5 bases each). Germline CDR1 MDHEN, CDR2 SYDVKM. This CDR3 has 11 residues.

The V and J genes are TRBV12-3 or TRBV12-4 and TRBJ1-5; no clear D. Trimming removed 5 bases at V and 1 base at J, with 6 bases between. The CDR3 is made up of 13 amino acids. The CDR3 DNA is TGTGCCAGCAGTGTGAACAGCAATCAGCCCCAGCATTTT. It is translated as CASSVNSNQPQHF.

Notes on this clonotype: At one end, the junction sequence differs from germline, possibly due to a read error. V and J are TRBV27 and TRBJ1-5; tentative D call: TRBD1 (5 bases). There are 14 residues in the CDR3. CDR1 is MNHEY and CDR2 is SMNVEV in the germline V gene (reference sequence). CDR3 DNA: TGTGCCAGCAGGGGTTTAGGGGAATACCAGCCCCGGCATTTT. This translates into CASRGLGEYQPRHF.

This clonotype occurred many times. Being one base from a much bigger clone, this may be a read error. CDR3 protein: CASSPRTGTSGSNEQYF. In DNA, the CDR3 is TGCGCCAGCAGCCCCCGAACCGGGACTAGCGGGAGTAATGAGCAGTACTTC. The chain recombines TRBV5-1 with TRBJ2-5, with TRBD2 matching over 14 bases. The CDR3 is 17 residues long. J was trimmed by 11 bases and V by 4 bases; bases with no gene match: 16. CDR1 is SGHRS and CDR2 is YFSETQ in the germline V gene. Using reference TRBV5-1 and TRBJ2-5 for the parts outside the CDR3, the full variable domain is KAGVTQTPRYLIKTRGQQVTLSCSPISGHRSVSWYQQTPGQGLQFLFEYFSETQRNKGNFPGRFSGRQFSNSRSEMNVSTLELGDSALYLCASSPRTGTSGSNEQYFGPGTRLLVL.

The chain has TRBV10-3 and TRBJ2-4; 8 bases match TRBD1. V shed 6 bases and J 8 bases; nucleotides not matched to a gene: 9. Germline assignment: CDR1 ENHRY and CDR2 SYGVKD. CDR3 size: 14 residues. As DNA, the CDR3 is TGTGCCATCAGGGAGACAGGGGATGTTGACATTCAGTACTTC. Translation gives CAIRETGDVDIQYF.

J is TRBJ1-6 and V is TRBV28, with D perhaps TRBD1 (6 bases). The CDR3 contains 16 residues. V was shortened by 4 bases and J by 9 bases, with 19 bases between the two germline ends. Germline V gives CDR1 MDHEN, CDR2 SYDVKM. The CDR3 loop is CASSSGNRARSSPLHF. The CDR3 DNA reads as TGTGCCAGCAGTTCGGGGAACAGGGCGAGGAGTTCACCCCTCCACTTT.